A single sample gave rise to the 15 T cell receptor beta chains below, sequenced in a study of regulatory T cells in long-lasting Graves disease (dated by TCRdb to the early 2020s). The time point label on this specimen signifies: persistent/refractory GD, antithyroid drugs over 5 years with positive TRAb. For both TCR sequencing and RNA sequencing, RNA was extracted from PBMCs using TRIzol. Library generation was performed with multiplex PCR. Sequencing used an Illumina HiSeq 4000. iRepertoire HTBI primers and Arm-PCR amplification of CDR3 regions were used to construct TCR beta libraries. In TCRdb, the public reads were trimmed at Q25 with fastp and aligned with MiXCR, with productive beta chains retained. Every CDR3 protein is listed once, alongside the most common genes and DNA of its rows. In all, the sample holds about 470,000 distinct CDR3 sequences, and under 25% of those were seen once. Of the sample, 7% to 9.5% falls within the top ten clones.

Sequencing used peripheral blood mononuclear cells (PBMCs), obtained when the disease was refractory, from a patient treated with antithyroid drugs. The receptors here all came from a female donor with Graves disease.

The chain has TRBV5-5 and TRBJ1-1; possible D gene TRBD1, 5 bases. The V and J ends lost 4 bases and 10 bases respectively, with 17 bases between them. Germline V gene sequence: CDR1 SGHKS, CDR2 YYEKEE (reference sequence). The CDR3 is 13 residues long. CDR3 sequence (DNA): TGTGCCAGCAGCCCCGGACATCGGCTTGGAGCTTTCTTT. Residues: CASSPGHRLGAFF.

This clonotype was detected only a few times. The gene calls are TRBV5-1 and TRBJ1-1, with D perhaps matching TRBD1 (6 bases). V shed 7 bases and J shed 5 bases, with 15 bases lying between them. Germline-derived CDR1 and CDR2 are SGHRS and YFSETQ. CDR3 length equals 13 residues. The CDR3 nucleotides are TGCGCCAGCCAAAGGACAGTCGGGACTGAAGCTTTCTTT. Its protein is CASQRTVGTEAFF.

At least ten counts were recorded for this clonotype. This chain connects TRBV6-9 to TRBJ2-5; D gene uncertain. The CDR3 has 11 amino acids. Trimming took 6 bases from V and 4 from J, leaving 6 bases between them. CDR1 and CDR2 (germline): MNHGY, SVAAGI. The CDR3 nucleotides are TGTGCCAGCAGCTACGGAGAGACCCAGTACTTC. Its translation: CASSYGETQYF.

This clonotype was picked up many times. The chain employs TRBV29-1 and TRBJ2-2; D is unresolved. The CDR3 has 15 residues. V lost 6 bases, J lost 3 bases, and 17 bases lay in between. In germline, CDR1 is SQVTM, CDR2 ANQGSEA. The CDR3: CSVRWQFSDTGELFF. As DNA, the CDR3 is TGCAGCGTCAGATGGCAGTTCTCTGACACCGGGGAGCTGTTTTTT.

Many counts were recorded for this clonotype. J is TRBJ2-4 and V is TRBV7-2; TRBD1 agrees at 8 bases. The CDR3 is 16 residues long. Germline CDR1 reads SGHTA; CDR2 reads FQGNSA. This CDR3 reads CAQTDPDRVAKNIQYF. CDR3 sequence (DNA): TGTGCTCAGACCGACCCGGACAGGGTTGCCAAAAACATTCAGTACTTC. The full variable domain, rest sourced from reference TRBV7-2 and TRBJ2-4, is GAGVSQSPSNKVTEKGKDVELRCDPISGHTALYWYRQSLGQGLEFLIYFQGNSAPDKSGLPSDRFSAERTGGSVSTLTIQRTQQEDSAVYLCAQTDPDRVAKNIQYFGAGTRLSVL.

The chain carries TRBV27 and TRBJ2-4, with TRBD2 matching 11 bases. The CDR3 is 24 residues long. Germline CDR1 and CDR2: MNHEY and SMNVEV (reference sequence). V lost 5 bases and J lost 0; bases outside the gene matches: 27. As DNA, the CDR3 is TGTGCCAGCAGTCTACTGTATACAAGACTAGCGGGAAGCCTCCACACACTAGCCAAAAACATTCAGTACTTC. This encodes CASSLLYTRLAGSLHTLAKNIQYF.

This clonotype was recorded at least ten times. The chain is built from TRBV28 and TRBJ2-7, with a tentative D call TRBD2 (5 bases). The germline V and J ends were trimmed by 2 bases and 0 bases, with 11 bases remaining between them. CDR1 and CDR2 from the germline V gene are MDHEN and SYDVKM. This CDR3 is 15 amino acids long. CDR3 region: CASSLIRGPSYEQYF. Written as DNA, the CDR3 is TGTGCCAGCAGTTTAATTCGGGGTCCCTCCTACGAGCAGTACTTC.

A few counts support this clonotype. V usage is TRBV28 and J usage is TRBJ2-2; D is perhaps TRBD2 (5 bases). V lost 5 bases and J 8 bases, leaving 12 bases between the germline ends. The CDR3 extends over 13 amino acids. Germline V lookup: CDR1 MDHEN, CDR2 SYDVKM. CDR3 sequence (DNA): TGTGCCAGCAGTCCTATAGCGCCTGGGGAGCTGTTTTTT. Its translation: CASSPIAPGELFF.

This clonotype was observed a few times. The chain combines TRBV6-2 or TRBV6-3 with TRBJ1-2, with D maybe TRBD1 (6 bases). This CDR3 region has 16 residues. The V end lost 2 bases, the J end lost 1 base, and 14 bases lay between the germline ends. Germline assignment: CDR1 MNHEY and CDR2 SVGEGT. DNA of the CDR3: TGTGCCAGCAGTTACGATGGAACAGGGAGTAACTATGGCTACACCTTC. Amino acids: CASSYDGTGSNYGYTF.

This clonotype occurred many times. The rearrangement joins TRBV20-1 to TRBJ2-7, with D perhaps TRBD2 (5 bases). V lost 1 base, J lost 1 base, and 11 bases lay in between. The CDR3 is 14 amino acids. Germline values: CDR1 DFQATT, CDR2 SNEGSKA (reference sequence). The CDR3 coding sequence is TGCAGTGCTAGAGCCCTAGCTGGGTCCTACGAGCAGTACTTC. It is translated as CSARALAGSYEQYF.

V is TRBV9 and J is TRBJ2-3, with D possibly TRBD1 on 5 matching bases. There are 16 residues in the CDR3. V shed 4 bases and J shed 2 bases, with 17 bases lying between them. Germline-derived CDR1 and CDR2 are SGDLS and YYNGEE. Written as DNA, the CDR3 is TGTGCCAGCAGCCCACTTCTAGGGGCGATCACAGATACGCAGTATTTT. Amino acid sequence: CASSPLLGAITDTQYF.

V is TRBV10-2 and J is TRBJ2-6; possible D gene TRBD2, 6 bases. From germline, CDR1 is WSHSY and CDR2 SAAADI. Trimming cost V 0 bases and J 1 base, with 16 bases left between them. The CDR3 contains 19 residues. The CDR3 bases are TGCGCCAGCAGTGAGTCGATCCTGAGGCGGGGATCTGGGGCCAACGTCCTGACTTTC. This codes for CASSESILRRGSGANVLTF.

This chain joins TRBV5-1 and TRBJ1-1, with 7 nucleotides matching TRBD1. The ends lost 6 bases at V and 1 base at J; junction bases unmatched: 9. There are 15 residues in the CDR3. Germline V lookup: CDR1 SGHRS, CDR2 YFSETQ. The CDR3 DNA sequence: TGCGCCAGCACCCGGGACAGTGGCTGGAACACTGAAGCTTTCTTT. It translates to CASTRDSGWNTEAFF. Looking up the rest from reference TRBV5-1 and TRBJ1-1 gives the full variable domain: KAGVTQTPRYLIKTRGQQVTLSCSPISGHRSVSWYQQTPGQGLQFLFEYFSETQRNKGNFPGRFSGRQFSNSRSEMNVSTLELGDSALYLCASTRDSGWNTEAFFGQGTRLTVV.

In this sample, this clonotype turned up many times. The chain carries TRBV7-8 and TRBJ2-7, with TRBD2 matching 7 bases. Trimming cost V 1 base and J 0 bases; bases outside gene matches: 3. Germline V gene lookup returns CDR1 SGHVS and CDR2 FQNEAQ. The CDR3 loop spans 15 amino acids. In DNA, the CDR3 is TGTGCCAGCAGCTTAGTGCGGGAGAGCTCCTACGAGCAGTACTTC. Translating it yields CASSLVRESSYEQYF.

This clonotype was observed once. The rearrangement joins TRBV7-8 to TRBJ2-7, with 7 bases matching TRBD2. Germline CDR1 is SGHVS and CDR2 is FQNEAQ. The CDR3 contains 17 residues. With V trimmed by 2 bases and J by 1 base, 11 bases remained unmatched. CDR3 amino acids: CASSLFIGGGASYEQYF. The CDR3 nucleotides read TGTGCCAGCAGCTTATTTATTGGGGGGGGTGCGTCCTACGAGCAGTACTTC.